This TCR beta chain comes out of a study of shared clonotypes between healthy human individuals. V was trimmed by 4 bases and J by 0 bases, leaving 10 bases between them. The CDR3 runs 15 residues. Germline-derived CDR1 and CDR2 are MNHNS and SASEGT. This clone is a singleton in its sample. Every subset had its genomic DNA shared out evenly among several immunoSEQ plates. Libraries were prepared by immunoSEQ multiplex PCR; TCRdb keeps only in-frame clonotypes and omits some of them. The sample consists of about 2 million clones, around 95% of them appearing once. The chain uses TRBV6-1 and TRBJ2-1, with a weak D call TRBD1 (6 bases). Sequencing was done on a sample of naive CD4+ T cells sorted from blood. Subset noted: CD45RA+ positively selected. The clonotype comes from a man aged 18 to 30 in good health. As DNA, the CDR3 is TGTGCCAGCAGTGTAGGGGGAATCTCCTACAATGAGCAGTTCTTC. This codes for CASSVGGISYNEQFF.